A single sample is the source of the 15 T cell receptor beta chains below, sequenced in a study of T cell repertoires in cytomegalovirus infection. TCRdb processed the reads anew with MiXCR; each CDR3 protein has one entry. The repertoire includes almost 550,000 distinct CDR3 sequences, 16% of them detected once, and 20% to 30% sits in the top ten. Sequenced material: CD8+ T cells from PBMCs. These receptors originate from a human donor in good health (CMV status not recorded). Some clones in this sample may be carry-over from other donors' samples.

Ten or more counts support this clonotype. This chain uses TRBV11-2 with TRBJ1-2, with 11 bases aligning to TRBD1. Unmatched junction bases numbered 5, after V lost 2 bases and J lost 6 bases. This CDR3 has 15 residues. Looked up from germline, CDR1 is SGHAT and CDR2 is FQNNGV. The CDR3 sequence is CASSLSGQGANGYTF. The DNA for the CDR3 is TGTGCCAGCAGCTTAAGTGGACAGGGGGCGAATGGCTACACCTTC.

The rearrangement links TRBV5-1 to TRBJ2-7, with 8 bases identical to TRBD1. With 0 bases clipped from V and 3 bases from J, the junction kept 5 bases outside the gene matches. Per germline, CDR1 SGHRS and CDR2 YFSETQ. The CDR3 extends over 15 amino acids. Here the CDR3 reads CASSLGQGANYEQYF. The DNA of the CDR3 is TGCGCCAGCAGCTTGGGGCAGGGGGCTAACTACGAGCAGTACTTC.

The genes are TRBV24-1 and TRBJ2-2; D possibly corresponds to TRBD1 (5 bases). CDR1 is KGHDR and CDR2 is SFDVKD in the germline V gene. Between the trimmed V and J ends, which lost 5 bases and 2 bases, there was a span of 8 bases. There are 14 residues in the CDR3. CDR3 DNA: TGTGCCACCAGTGGAGACAGTAACACCGGGGAGCTGTTTTTT. It specifies CATSGDSNTGELFF.

The V call is TRBV7-9, the J call TRBJ2-1; 16 nucleotides line up with TRBD2. Per germline, CDR1 SEHNR and CDR2 FQNEAQ (reference sequence). CDR3 size: 16 residues. The trim removed 3 bases at V and 8 bases at J, leaving 4 bases unmatched. As DNA, the CDR3 is TGTGCCAGCAGCTTTGGGACTAGCGGGGGGGCCTATGAGCAGTTCTTC. Residues: CASSFGTSGGAYEQFF.

Many counts were recorded for this clonotype. The chain carries TRBV10-3 and TRBJ2-5, with 8 bases aligning to TRBD2. Trimming cost V 3 bases and J 2 bases; bases outside gene matches: 11. CDR3 length: 17 amino acids. Per the germline V gene, CDR1 is ENHRY and CDR2 is SYGVKD. The CDR3 here is CAISEGIAGLSQETQYF. CDR3 DNA: TGTGCCATCAGTGAAGGAATAGCGGGACTATCACAAGAGACCCAGTACTTC.

This clonotype was detected a few times. The genes are TRBV28 and TRBJ2-1; 9 bases map to TRBD2. CDR3 length: 17 amino acids. Germline CDR1 is MDHEN and CDR2 is SYDVKM. Trimming cost V 2 bases and J 3 bases; bases outside gene matches: 8. DNA for the CDR3: TGTGCCAGCAGTTTACCCGCCGAGCGGGAGGACTACAATGAGCAGTTCTTC. Translating gives CASSLPAEREDYNEQFF.

The chain joins TRBV6-5 to TRBJ2-5; 9 nucleotides align to TRBD2. Per the germline V gene, CDR1 is MNHEY and CDR2 is SVGAGI. This CDR3 has 16 residues. The J segment lost 5 bases and the V segment lost 4 bases, leaving 11 bases of the junction unmatched. CDR3 sequence reads: CASSSKGLAGRETQYF. CDR3 sequence (DNA): TGTGCCAGCAGTTCAAAGGGGCTAGCGGGACGTGAGACCCAGTACTTC.

The sample holds a few counts of this clonotype. The chain joins TRBV6-1 to TRBJ2-7, with 9 nucleotides matching TRBD1. The CDR3 consists of 18 residues. The V and J ends lost 7 bases and 6 bases, in that order; junction bases with no gene match: 22. CDR1 and CDR2 (germline): MNHNS, SASEGT. CDR3 DNA: TGTGCCAGCACAATAAACCGGGACAGGGTACTCGTGGCTGCCGAGCAGTACTTC. Encoded protein: CASTINRDRVLVAAEQYF.

This clonotype was found many times. The rearrangement joins TRBV27 to TRBJ2-3; 8 nucleotides match TRBD2. Germline CDR1 is MNHEY and CDR2 is SMNVEV (reference sequence). The V gene end was trimmed by 5 bases and the J gene end by 7 bases; junction bases not matched to a gene: 5. CDR3 length: 13 amino acids. CDR3 bases: TGTGCCAGCAGTACCGGGAGGGTAAATACGCAGTATTTT. It codes for CASSTGRVNTQYF.

On this clonotype: This may stem from a read error, because a much larger clone lies one nucleotide away. The V and J genes are TRBV7-9 and TRBJ2-7; either TRBD1 or TRBD2 may supply D (6 bases each). Germline V gene lookup returns CDR1 SEHNR and CDR2 FQNEAQ (reference sequence). The CDR3 is 12 amino acids. The CDR3: CASSPGGGEPYF. In DNA, the CDR3 is TGTGCCAGCAGCCCCGGGGGCGGCGAGCCGTACTTC. Complete variable domain (other parts from reference TRBV7-9 and TRBJ2-7): DTGVSQNPRHKITKRGQNVTFRCDPISEHNRLYWYRQTLGQGPEFLTYFQNEAQLEKSRLLSDRFSAERPKGSFSTLEIQRTEQGDSAMYLCASSPGGGEPYFGPGTRLTVT.

Remarks on this clonotype: This may be a read error: a much more frequent sequence differs by one nucleotide. This chain connects TRBV6-1 to TRBJ2-7; 7 bases align to TRBD2. This CDR3 is 16 amino acids long. CDR1 and CDR2 from the germline V gene are MNHNS and SASEGT. V was clipped by 5 bases and J by 5 bases; unmatched bases: 15. CDR3 region: CASSSLLGGRSDEQYF. The CDR3 coding sequence is TGTGCCAGCAGTTCCCTTTTGGGCGGGAGAAGCGACGAGCAGTACTTC.

The chain couples TRBV11-2 to TRBJ2-5; D possibly matches TRBD1 or TRBD2 (5 bases each). This CDR3 has 15 residues. Trimming cost V 2 bases and J 1 base, with 11 bases left between them. CDR1 and CDR2 (germline): SGHAT, FQNNGV. CDR3 in amino acids: CASSLKRGSQETQYF. The CDR3 DNA follows: TGTGCCAGCAGCTTAAAGAGGGGCTCCCAAGAGACCCAGTACTTC.

The genes are TRBV5-5 and TRBJ1-1; D call uncertain. Germline lookup yields CDR1 SGHKS and CDR2 YYEKEE (reference sequence). The CDR3 sequence is 11 residues long. Trimming cost V 0 bases and J 10 bases, with 7 bases left between them. This chain's CDR3 is CASSLGGGAFF. Written as DNA, the CDR3 is TGTGCCAGCAGCTTGGGTGGAGGAGCTTTCTTT.

The V gene is TRBV27, the J gene TRBJ1-5, with a possible D match to TRBD1 (6 bases). With 3 bases removed from V and 7 bases from J, the gap between germline ends came to 16 bases. Germline assignment: CDR1 MNHEY and CDR2 SMNVEV (reference sequence). This CDR3 is built from 15 residues. DNA of the CDR3: TGTGCCAGCAGTTTGCAACCAGGGGCCCTACAGCCCCAGCATTTT. Protein sequence: CASSLQPGALQPQHF.

The rearrangement joins TRBV2 to TRBJ1-1; D remains ambiguous. The germline V and J ends were trimmed by 8 bases and 3 bases, with 16 bases remaining between them. Germline V lookup: CDR1 SNHLY, CDR2 FYNNEI. The CDR3 runs to 14 residues. The CDR3 DNA reads as TGTGCCAGCTGGGGAGGCCCAGGTGACACTGAAGCTTTCTTT. It yields the protein CASWGGPGDTEAFF.